This TCR beta chain comes out of a study of Ad26.COV2.S vaccination and SARS-CoV-2 variants. Broader study findings: Vaccinees showed greater spike-specific TCR breadth than placebo recipients.

The CDR3 extends over 16 amino acids. Losses at the gene ends were 7 bases for V and 6 bases for J; bases not matched to a gene: 15. Germline CDR1 is SNHLY and CDR2 is FYNNEI. To note about this clone: Its antigen is undetermined.

Treatment defined: about 20 received Ad26.COV2.S at low or high dose, single or two shots; about 5 received placebo; per-sample allocation not given. Each sample was drawn 63 days after the first injection (of vaccine or placebo). Sequenced by immunoSEQ multiplex PCR; TCRdb stores in-frame clones only, minus some. The sample yields about 680,000 clones, about 90% seen once. The sample here was peripheral blood, taken in a trial of Ad26.COV2.S vaccine versus placebo. The chain links TRBV2 to TRBJ2-3, with 8 bases aligning to TRBD2. The TCR was taken from a person aged 18-65 years who received the Ad26.COV2.S COVID-19 vaccine or a placebo. CDR3 DNA: TGTGCCAGCACCCAAGAGGCGGGAGGCGGTTGGGATACGCAGTATTTT. This translates into CASTQEAGGGWDTQYF. Full variable domain (missing parts from reference TRBV2 and TRBJ2-3): EPEVTQTPSHQVTQMGQEVILRCVPISNHLYFYWYRQILGQKVEFLVSFYNNEISEKSEIFDDQFSVERPDGSNFTLKIRSTKLEDSAMYFCASTQEAGGGWDTQYFGPGTRLTVL.